These 10 T cell receptor beta chains were sequenced from one sample in a study of beta chain features in type 1 diabetes. Expressed TCRB transcripts got sequenced, as all isolated RNA was reverse transcribed. Profiling relied on immunoSEQ multiplex PCR, and the TCRdb table lists in-frame clones only, not all of them. Counted here are a few hundred thousand clones, around a fifth occurring once; the ten biggest clones make up 0.035% to 0.055%. Sequencing was carried out using naive CD4+ T cells from blood. The origin of the receptors is a woman younger than 35 in good health.

This sequence joins TRBV7-2 and TRBJ2-7, with 12 bases aligning to TRBD2. Germline values: CDR1 SGHTA, CDR2 FQGNSA. The CDR3 extends over 15 amino acids. The V and J ends lost 2 bases and 9 bases, in that order; junction bases with no gene match: 8. CDR3 protein: CASSLMLSSGGGQYF. Here the CDR3 DNA reads TGTGCCAGCAGCTTAATGTTGTCTAGCGGGGGGGGGCAGTACTTC. Full variable domain (remainder filled in from reference TRBV7-2 and TRBJ2-7): GAGVSQSPSNKVTEKGKDVELRCDPISGHTALYWYRQSLGQGLEFLIYFQGNSAPDKSGLPSDRFSAERTGGSVSTLTIQRTQQEDSAVYLCASSLMLSSGGGQYFGPGTRLTVT.

As DNA, the CDR3 is TGTGCCAGCAGCAAAGATGGTACAGGGTGGTATAATTCACCCCTCCACTTT. Protein product: CASSKDGTGWYNSPLHF. The chain carries TRBV21-1 and TRBJ1-6; the DNA was not used to check the table's D call, TRBD1. TRBV21-1 is a pseudogene. The CDR3 has 17 residues.

This clone was detected only a few times. The CDR3 bases are TGTGCCAGCAGCTCAGGACAGGGGGCAGAAGAGCAGTACTTC. Translation gives CASSSGQGAEEQYF. This rearrangement joins TRBV11-3 to TRBJ2-7, with 11 bases fitting TRBD1. Germline assignment: CDR1 SGHNT and CDR2 YENEEA. V dropped 4 bases and J dropped 7; count of bases not matched to a gene: 6. This CDR3 spans 14 amino acids.

The CDR3 DNA follows: TGTGCCTGGAATGGGGTGGGAGAAGAAAAACTGTTTTTT. This codes for CAWNGVGEEKLFF. The genes are TRBV30 and TRBJ1-4; D uncertain. V lost 4 bases and J 8 bases, leaving 14 bases between the germline ends. There are 13 residues in the CDR3. CDR1 is GTSNPN and CDR2 is SVGIG in the germline V gene (reference sequence).

The chain links TRBV11-2 to TRBJ2-5, with 12 bases identical to TRBD2. The CDR3 is made up of 15 amino acids. Germline CDR1 and CDR2: SGHAT and FQNNGV. The junction had 6 bases not matched to a gene; V was cut back by 5 bases and J by 5 bases. CDR3 bases: TGTGCCAGCAGCCTCCGACTAGCGGGGGTCGAGACCCAGTACTTC. Its translation is CASSLRLAGVETQYF.

J is TRBJ2-7 and V is TRBV19; 7 bases are shared with TRBD2. V trimming: 3 bases; J trimming: 1 base; junction bases outside the gene matches: 3. The CDR3 covers 14 residues. Germline CDR1 reads LNHDA; CDR2 reads SQIVND (reference sequence). CDR3 sequence reads: CASSISAGSYEQYF. The CDR3 region has the DNA TGTGCCAGTAGTATTTCAGCGGGATCCTACGAGCAGTACTTC.

This clone was recorded a few times. The rearrangement joins TRBV5-4 to TRBJ2-3; 15 nucleotides align to TRBD2. CDR3 length: 18 amino acids. V lost 5 bases to trimming and J lost 2 bases; unmatched junction nucleotides: 9. The germline V gene encodes CDR1 SGHNT and CDR2 YYREEE (reference sequence). CDR3 residues: CASRAGTSGRFYTDTQYF. The CDR3 DNA reads as TGTGCCAGCAGGGCCGGGACTAGCGGGAGGTTCTACACAGATACGCAGTATTTT. The full variable domain, completed using reference TRBV5-4 and TRBJ2-3, is ETGVTQSPTHLIKTRGQQVTLRCSSQSGHNTVSWYQQALGQGPQFIFQYYREEENGRGNFPPRFSGLQFPNYSSELNVNALELDDSALYLCASRAGTSGRFYTDTQYFGPGTRLTVL.

In its sample, this clone was seen a few times. This chain joins TRBV2 and TRBJ1-5; 8 nucleotides align to TRBD1. Germline trimming cut 6 bases from V and 6 bases from J; bases unmatched to any gene: 7. Germline CDR1 SNHLY, CDR2 FYNNEI. The CDR3 consists of 14 residues. Here the CDR3 reads CASRTGVVGQPQHF. The CDR3 nucleotides read TGTGCCAGCAGGACAGGGGTAGTGGGTCAGCCCCAGCATTTT.

This chain connects TRBV11-2 to TRBJ2-7; 15 bases match TRBD2. The J segment lost 6 bases and the V segment lost 6 bases, leaving 6 bases of the junction unmatched. This CDR3 has 15 residues. Germline V gene lookup returns CDR1 SGHAT and CDR2 FQNNGV. This CDR3 is CASSRTSGRDSEQYF. The CDR3, as DNA: TGTGCCAGCAGTCGGACTAGCGGGAGGGACAGCGAGCAGTACTTC.

The V and J genes are TRBV5-1 and TRBJ2-5; TRBD2 might be the D (6 bases). The V end was cut by 0 bases, the J end by 3 bases, with 9 bases between. CDR3 length: 14 amino acids. The V gene's germline CDR1 is SGHRS and CDR2 YFSETQ. The CDR3, as DNA: TGCGCCAGCAGCTTGGAACTAGCAGAAGAGACCCAGTACTTC. It is translated as CASSLELAEETQYF. Combining the CDR3 with reference TRBV5-1 and TRBJ2-5 gives the whole variable domain KAGVTQTPRYLIKTRGQQVTLSCSPISGHRSVSWYQQTPGQGLQFLFEYFSETQRNKGNFPGRFSGRQFSNSRSEMNVSTLELGDSALYLCASSLELAEETQYFGPGTRLLVL.